The source of this T cell receptor beta chain is a study of blood T cell repertoires in COVID-19. Study background: From the United States, Italy and Spain came samples of acute and convalescent COVID-19. PBMCs, B-cell-depleted T cells, or T cells provided the cDNA or gDNA that made up the material.

Concerning this clone itself: One junction end does not reproduce the germline sequence, and a read error may be involved.

Generated by immunoSEQ multiplex PCR, the TCRdb table keeps only in-frame clones and is missing some. The sample records 120,000 or so clones, around 80% being singletons. This CDR3 spans 14 amino acids. Looked up from germline, CDR1 is LGHDT and CDR2 is YNNKEL (reference sequence). The sequenced sample consisted of peripheral blood. This sequence was found in a man aged 50 to 59 with acute or convalescent COVID-19. This chain joins TRBV3-1 (or the pseudogene TRBV3-2) and TRBJ2-5; 7 nucleotides agree with TRBD2. The CDR3 region has the DNA TGTGCCAGCAGCCAAGCAGCGGGGACGACCGGGTGGCACTTC. It codes for CASSQAAGTTGWHF.